This record concerns one T cell receptor (beta chain) sequence. This record comes from a study of T-cell memory formation after mild COVID-19. Trimming pared 4 bases from V and 2 bases from J, leaving 12 bases between. The CDR3 totals 14 residues. The germline V gene encodes CDR1 SGDLS and CDR2 YYNGEE. TCRdb used MiXCR to reprocess the 5' RACE reads, holding one entry per CDR3 protein. The data contain just under 150,000 distinct CDR3 sequences, roughly 21% of them singletons. Sequenced material: PBMCs or a T cell subset sorted from them (not recorded which). The V call is TRBV9, the J call TRBJ1-1, with D possibly TRBD1 on 5 matching bases. The clonotype originates from an adult woman who had mild COVID-19 (a few samples of this study predate the infection). Cell type and time point are not known. CDR3 region: CASSRRGINTEAFF. DNA of the CDR3: TGTGCCAGCAGCCGCCGGGGGATAAACACTGAAGCTTTCTTT.